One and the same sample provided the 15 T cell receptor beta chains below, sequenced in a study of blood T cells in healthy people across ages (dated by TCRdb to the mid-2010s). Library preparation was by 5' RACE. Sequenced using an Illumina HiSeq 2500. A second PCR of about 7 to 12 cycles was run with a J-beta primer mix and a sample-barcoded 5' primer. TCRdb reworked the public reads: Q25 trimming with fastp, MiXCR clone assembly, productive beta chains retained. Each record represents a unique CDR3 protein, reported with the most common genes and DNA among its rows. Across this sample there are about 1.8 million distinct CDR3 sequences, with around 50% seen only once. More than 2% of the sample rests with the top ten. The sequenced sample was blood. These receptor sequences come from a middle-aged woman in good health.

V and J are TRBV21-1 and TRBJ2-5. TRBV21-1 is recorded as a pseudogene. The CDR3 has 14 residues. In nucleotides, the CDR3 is TGTGCCAGCAGCAAAGGGCTCACCCAAGAGACCCAGTACTTC. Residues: CASSKGLTQETQYF.

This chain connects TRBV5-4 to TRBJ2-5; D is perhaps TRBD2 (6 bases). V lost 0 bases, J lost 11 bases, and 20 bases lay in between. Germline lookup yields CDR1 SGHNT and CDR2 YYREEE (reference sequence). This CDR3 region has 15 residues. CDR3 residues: CASSLGPRETKEQYF. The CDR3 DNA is TGTGCCAGCAGCTTGGGTCCCCGGGAGACAAAGGAGCAGTACTTC.

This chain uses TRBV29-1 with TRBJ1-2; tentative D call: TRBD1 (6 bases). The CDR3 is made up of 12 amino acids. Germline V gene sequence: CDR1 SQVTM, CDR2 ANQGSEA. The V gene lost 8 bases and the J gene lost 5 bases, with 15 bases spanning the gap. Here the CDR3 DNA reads TGCAGCTACGTGGGGGCTCAGTATGGCTACACCTTC. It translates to CSYVGAQYGYTF. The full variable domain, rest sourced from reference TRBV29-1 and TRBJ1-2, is SAVISQKPSRDICQRGTSLTIQCQVDSQVTMMFWYRQQPGQSLTLIATANQGSEATYESGFVIDKFPISRPNLTFSTLTVSNMSPEDSSIYLCSYVGAQYGYTFGSGTRLTVV.

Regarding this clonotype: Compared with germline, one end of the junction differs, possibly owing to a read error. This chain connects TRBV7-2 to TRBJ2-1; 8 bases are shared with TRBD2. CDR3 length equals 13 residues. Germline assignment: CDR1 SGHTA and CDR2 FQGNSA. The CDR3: CVSSREPGGAKFF. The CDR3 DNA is TGTGTCAGCAGTCGAGAACCCGGGGGGGCCAAGTTCTTC.

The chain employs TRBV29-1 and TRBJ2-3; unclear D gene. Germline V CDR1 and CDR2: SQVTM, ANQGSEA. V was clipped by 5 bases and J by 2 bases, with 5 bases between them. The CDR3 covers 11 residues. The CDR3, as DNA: TGCAGCGTTCCTTACACAGATACGCAGTATTTT. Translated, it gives CSVPYTDTQYF.

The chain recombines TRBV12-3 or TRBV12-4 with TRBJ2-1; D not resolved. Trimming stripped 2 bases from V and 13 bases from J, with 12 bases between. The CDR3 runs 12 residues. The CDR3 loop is CASSLPALGQFF. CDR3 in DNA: TGTGCCAGCAGTTTACCCGCCCTGGGTCAGTTCTTC.

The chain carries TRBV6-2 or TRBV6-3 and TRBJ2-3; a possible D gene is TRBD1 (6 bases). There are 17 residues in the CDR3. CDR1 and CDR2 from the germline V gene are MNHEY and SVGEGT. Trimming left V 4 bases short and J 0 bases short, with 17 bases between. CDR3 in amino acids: CASSSRWGHSSTDTQYF. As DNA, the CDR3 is TGTGCCAGCAGTTCACGATGGGGACATTCTAGCACAGATACGCAGTATTTT.

The CDR3 is CASRRPGRNTEAFF. CDR3 DNA: TGTGCCAGCAGACGACCAGGGAGGAACACTGAAGCTTTCTTT. This chain joins TRBV7-9 and TRBJ1-1, with D perhaps matching TRBD1 (5 bases). V lost 6 bases, J lost 1 base, and 12 bases lay in between. The germline gives CDR1 SEHNR, CDR2 FQNEAQ (reference sequence). This CDR3 comprises 14 residues.

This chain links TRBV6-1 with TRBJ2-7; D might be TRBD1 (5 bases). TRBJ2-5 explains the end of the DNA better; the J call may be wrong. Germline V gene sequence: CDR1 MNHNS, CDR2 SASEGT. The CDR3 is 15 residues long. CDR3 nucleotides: TGTGCCAGCACCCTTGGGGCACAGTATTCAGAGACCCAGTACTTC. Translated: CASTLGAQYSETQYF.

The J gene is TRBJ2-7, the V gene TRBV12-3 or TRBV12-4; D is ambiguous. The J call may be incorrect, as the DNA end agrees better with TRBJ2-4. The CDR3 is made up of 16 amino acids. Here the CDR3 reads CASSPTDASTGNIQYF. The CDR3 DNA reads TGTGCCAGCAGTCCAACAGACGCTAGTACCGGAAACATTCAGTACTTC.

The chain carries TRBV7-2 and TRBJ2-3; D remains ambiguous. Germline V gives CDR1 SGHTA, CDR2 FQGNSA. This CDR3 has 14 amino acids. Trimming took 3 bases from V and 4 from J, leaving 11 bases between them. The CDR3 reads CASSFSRASDTQYF. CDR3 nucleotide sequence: TGTGCCAGCAGCTTTTCCCGAGCGTCAGATACGCAGTATTTT.

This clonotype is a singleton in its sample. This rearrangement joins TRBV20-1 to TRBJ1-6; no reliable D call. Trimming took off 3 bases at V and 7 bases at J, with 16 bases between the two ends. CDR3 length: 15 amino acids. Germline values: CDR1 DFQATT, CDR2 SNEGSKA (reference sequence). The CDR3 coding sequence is TGCAGTGCTAGGAGGAGTGGAGGAGAGAATTCACCCCTCCACTTT. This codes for CSARRSGGENSPLHF.

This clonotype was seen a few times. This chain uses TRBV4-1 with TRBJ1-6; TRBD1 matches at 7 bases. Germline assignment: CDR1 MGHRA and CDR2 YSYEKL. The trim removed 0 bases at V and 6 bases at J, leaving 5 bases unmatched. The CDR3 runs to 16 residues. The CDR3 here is CASSQDWRQGNSPLHF. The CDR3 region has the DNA TGCGCCAGCAGCCAAGATTGGAGACAGGGTAATTCACCCCTCCACTTT.

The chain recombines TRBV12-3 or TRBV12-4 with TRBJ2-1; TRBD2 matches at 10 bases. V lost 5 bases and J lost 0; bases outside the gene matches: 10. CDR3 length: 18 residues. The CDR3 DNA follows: TGTGCCAGCAGTCCCGGGACTAGCGCCTTAAGCTCCTACAATGAGCAGTTCTTC. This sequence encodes CASSPGTSALSSYNEQFF.

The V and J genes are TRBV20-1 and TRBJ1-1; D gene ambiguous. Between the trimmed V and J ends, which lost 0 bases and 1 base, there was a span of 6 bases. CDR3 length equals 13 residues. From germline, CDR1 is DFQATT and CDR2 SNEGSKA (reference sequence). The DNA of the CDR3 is TGCAGTGCTAGAGACCGGCCGAACACTGAAGCTTTCTTT. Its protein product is CSARDRPNTEAFF.